These 15 T cell receptor beta chains were all obtained from the same sample, sequenced in a study of blood T cell repertoires in COVID-19. The repertoire was sequenced with immunoSEQ multiplex PCR; TCRdb's copy has only in-frame clones and lacks some. The sample carries just over 300,000 clones, about nine tenths recorded once. Sequenced sample: PBMCs or T cells enriched from blood (not recorded which). The receptor source for this set is a man aged 25 to 40 who had recovered from COVID-19.

The genes are TRBV7-9 and TRBJ2-5; TRBD1 matches 9 bases. The junction had 5 bases not matched to a gene; V was cut back by 4 bases and J by 5 bases. CDR3 size: 14 residues. CDR1 and CDR2 from the germline V gene are SEHNR and FQNEAQ (reference sequence). CDR3 sequence reads: CASSWDRAYETQYF. Written as DNA, the CDR3 is TGTGCCAGCAGCTGGGACAGGGCTTACGAGACCCAGTACTTC.

This rearrangement joins TRBV5-4 to TRBJ1-1, with D possibly TRBD1 on 5 matching bases. The CDR3 loop spans 14 amino acids. The V end lost 4 bases, the J end lost 4 bases, and 14 bases lay between the germline ends. Germline-derived CDR1 and CDR2 are SGHNT and YYREEE (reference sequence). CDR3 nucleotides: TGTGCCAGCAGCCCCCGTGGGGGGATCACTGAAGCTTTCTTT. Its protein product is CASSPRGGITEAFF.

This clone was recorded a few times. The gene calls are TRBV28 and TRBJ1-5, with 9 bases aligning to TRBD1. CDR3 length: 13 residues. After removal of 7 bases from V and 6 bases from J, the junction contained 4 bases not matched to a gene. The germline CDR1 and CDR2 sequences are MDHEN and SYDVKM. The CDR3 sequence is CASKGQGFQPQHF. The CDR3 DNA sequence: TGTGCCAGCAAGGGACAGGGATTTCAGCCCCAGCATTTT.

V gene TRBV5-4 combines with J gene TRBJ2-2; D ambiguous. V lost 3 bases, J lost 4 bases, and 16 bases lay in between. CDR1 is SGHNT and CDR2 is YYREEE in the germline V gene (reference sequence). CDR3 length equals 16 residues. CDR3 bases: TGTGCCAGCAGCTCCGCGGAGAGTCGTGTCACCGGGGAGCTGTTTTTT. Its translation: CASSSAESRVTGELFF.

The chain joins TRBV28 to TRBJ1-6; D might be TRBD1 (6 bases). Germline V gene lookup returns CDR1 MDHEN and CDR2 SYDVKM. The CDR3 is made up of 17 amino acids. Trimming pared 5 bases from V and 8 bases from J, leaving 22 bases between. The CDR3 DNA reads as TGTGCCAGCAGTGTCCTTTCTTTCAGGGGCGAGCATTCACCCCTCCACTTT. Protein: CASSVLSFRGEHSPLHF.

V and J are TRBV19 and TRBJ1-4; D is perhaps TRBD1 (6 bases). With 2 bases removed from V and 3 bases from J, the gap between germline ends came to 13 bases. CDR1 is LNHDA, CDR2 SQIVND, per germline (reference sequence). The CDR3 loop spans 16 amino acids. The CDR3 sequence: CASSIRAGAPNEKLFF. The DNA of the CDR3 is TGTGCCAGTAGTATAAGGGCAGGGGCGCCTAATGAAAAACTGTTTTTT.

This sequence joins TRBV7-2 and TRBJ2-7; D is ambiguous. With 1 base removed from V and 3 bases from J, the gap between germline ends came to 10 bases. CDR3 length equals 14 residues. From germline, CDR1 is SGHTA and CDR2 FQGNSA. DNA for the CDR3: TGTGCCAGCAGCTTAGGTGGGCCCTACTACGAGCAGTACTTC. Its protein is CASSLGGPYYEQYF.

The rearrangement uses TRBV28 and TRBJ1-2; a possible D gene is TRBD1 (6 bases). This CDR3 comprises 15 residues. Germline CDR1 reads MDHEN; CDR2 reads SYDVKM. V was pared by 7 bases and J by 1 base, with 16 bases between. CDR3 amino acids: CASTGQPPYNYGYTF. The CDR3 DNA reads as TGTGCCAGCACTGGACAGCCTCCTTATAACTATGGCTACACCTTC.

The rearrangement uses TRBV7-9 and TRBJ1-3, with D hard to call. This CDR3 contains 17 residues. Per germline, CDR1 SEHNR and CDR2 FQNEAQ (reference sequence). V lost 0 bases and J 4 bases, leaving 16 bases between the germline ends. CDR3 bases: TGTGCCAGCAGCTTAGCGGAGGTAGTTTGGCGCGGAAACACCATATATTTT. Its translation is CASSLAEVVWRGNTIYF.

This chain connects TRBV5-1 to TRBJ2-3; tentative D call: TRBD1 (6 bases). The CDR3 has 14 amino acids. Germline V gene lookup returns CDR1 SGHRS and CDR2 YFSETQ. V was cut by 0 bases and J by 4 bases, with 9 bases left in between. CDR3 nucleotide sequence: TGCGCCAGCAGCTTGGGCAGGGGCCCAGATACGCAGTATTTT. Translation gives CASSLGRGPDTQYF.

The V and J genes are TRBV5-4 and TRBJ1-4, with 10 bases aligning to TRBD1. Germline values: CDR1 SGHNT, CDR2 YYREEE (reference sequence). Trimming at V came to 0 bases and at J to 8 bases, leaving 4 bases not matched to a gene. CDR3 length: 15 amino acids. DNA for the CDR3: TGTGCCAGCAGCTTGGTTGACAGGGGGCAGGAAAAACTGTTTTTT. Translated, it gives CASSLVDRGQEKLFF.

V usage is TRBV3-1 (or the pseudogene TRBV3-2) and J usage is TRBJ1-2; D call uncertain. Deletions cut 4 bases from V and 4 bases from J, with 13 bases between. The CDR3 spans 14 residues. Germline values: CDR1 LGHDT, CDR2 YNNKEL (reference sequence). The CDR3 loop reads CASSPLDWAYGYTF. Written as DNA, the CDR3 is TGTGCCAGCAGCCCCTTGGACTGGGCCTATGGCTACACCTTC.

The chain combines TRBV3-1 (or the pseudogene TRBV3-2) with TRBJ1-1; TRBD1 is a possible D gene (6 bases). The length of the CDR3 is 15 residues. The V end lost 2 bases, the J end lost 3 bases, and 13 bases lay between the germline ends. Germline V CDR1 and CDR2: LGHDT, YNNKEL (reference sequence). CDR3 nucleotide sequence: TGTGCCAGCAGCCAAATTATGGGGGCTGACACTGAAGCTTTCTTT. It encodes CASSQIMGADTEAFF.

V and J are TRBV4-2 and TRBJ2-1; D gene uncertain. The V and J ends lost 1 base and 7 bases respectively, with 8 bases between them. The germline V gene has CDR1 LGHNA and CDR2 YNFKEQ. The CDR3 is made up of 13 amino acids. The CDR3: CASSQAVENEQFF. CDR3 nucleotide sequence: TGTGCCAGCAGCCAAGCCGTTGAGAATGAGCAGTTCTTC.

The chain carries TRBV7-9 and TRBJ2-7; TRBD1 is a possible D gene (6 bases). V was clipped by 5 bases and J by 4 bases, with 12 bases between them. CDR1 SEHNR and CDR2 FQNEAQ come from the germline V gene (reference sequence). This CDR3 comprises 13 residues. CDR3 coding DNA: TGTGCCAGCAGCCGAAGGGACACGTACGAGCAGTACTTC. It specifies CASSRRDTYEQYF. Supplemented by reference TRBV7-9 and TRBJ2-7, the full variable domain reads DTGVSQNPRHKITKRGQNVTFRCDPISEHNRLYWYRQTLGQGPEFLTYFQNEAQLEKSRLLSDRFSAERPKGSFSTLEIQRTEQGDSAMYLCASSRRDTYEQYFGPGTRLTVT.